The 27 T cell receptor beta chains listed next were all sequenced from one sample in a study of T cell responses to AZD1222 COVID-19 vaccine. Assay: immunoSEQ multiplex PCR; the TCRdb copy retains only in-frame clones and omits some. Of about 160,000 clones in the sample, 90% were seen once. Sample: peripheral blood, taken on day 0 of AZD1222 vaccination. The receptors here all came from an adult in good health.

This sequence joins TRBV13 and TRBJ1-4, with 7 bases fitting TRBD1. Germline values: CDR1 PRHDT, CDR2 FYEKMQ (reference sequence). The CDR3 is 14 residues long. V was clipped by 3 bases and J by 8 bases; unmatched bases: 6. The CDR3, as DNA: TGTGCCAGCAGCTTCGGGAGGGGGCGAGAAAAACTGTTTTTT. Protein sequence: CASSFGRGREKLFF.

The genes are TRBV4-2 and TRBJ2-6, with TRBD1 as a possible D gene (6 bases). The CDR3 has 16 amino acids. Trimming left V 4 bases short and J 0 bases short, with 10 bases between. CDR1 and CDR2 from the germline V gene are LGHNA and YNFKEQ. CDR3 sequence reads: CASSPGHYSGANVLTF. The CDR3 DNA sequence: TGTGCCAGCAGCCCGGGACACTACTCTGGGGCCAACGTCCTGACTTTC.

The V and J genes are TRBV4-1 and TRBJ2-7; maybe TRBD1 (5 bases). This CDR3 is built from 15 residues. V was pared by 4 bases and J by 2 bases, with 15 bases between. Germline loops: CDR1 MGHRA, CDR2 YSYEKL. The CDR3 DNA is TGCGCCAGCAGCCTCGGCGACCTGGGGCCCTACGAGCAGTACTTC. This translates into CASSLGDLGPYEQYF.

The chain carries TRBV27 and TRBJ2-2; D ambiguous. The germline V gene has CDR1 MNHEY and CDR2 SMNVEV (reference sequence). The CDR3 loop spans 13 amino acids. Trimming took off 6 bases at V and 1 base at J, with 6 bases between the two ends. The CDR3 protein is CASRDLNTGELFF. The CDR3 DNA follows: TGTGCCAGCAGGGATCTGAACACCGGGGAGCTGTTTTTT.

The rearrangement links TRBV2 to TRBJ1-6; D may be TRBD1 (5 bases). Germline lookup yields CDR1 SNHLY and CDR2 FYNNEI. V was shortened by 9 bases and J by 6 bases, with 15 bases between the two germline ends. CDR3 size: 14 residues. The CDR3 DNA follows: TGTGCCAGTAACCGAGGGGACGGTAATTCACCCCTCCACTTT. This sequence encodes CASNRGDGNSPLHF.

The rearrangement joins TRBV29-1 to TRBJ2-7; 12 bases are a match to TRBD1. The CDR3 extends over 15 amino acids. V shed 0 bases and J 6 bases; nucleotides not matched to a gene: 6. From germline, CDR1 is SQVTM and CDR2 ANQGSEA. The CDR3 sequence: CSVEETGTGGIEQYF. In DNA form, the CDR3 reads TGCAGCGTTGAAGAGACCGGGACAGGGGGCATCGAGCAGTACTTC.

The genes are TRBV7-8 and TRBJ2-3; no clear D. The CDR3 totals 16 residues. Germline CDR1 and CDR2: SGHVS and FQNEAQ. Deletions cut 0 bases from V and 4 bases from J, with 14 bases between. The DNA for the CDR3 is TGTGCCAGCAGCTTAGCATCTCCCCTAGACGCAGATACGCAGTATTTT. Translation gives CASSLASPLDADTQYF.

The chain carries TRBV7-2 and TRBJ1-1, with D perhaps TRBD1 (6 bases). The germline V and J ends were trimmed by 4 bases and 5 bases, with 11 bases remaining between them. Germline V gives CDR1 SGHTA, CDR2 FQGNSA. The CDR3 covers 13 residues. The DNA of the CDR3 is TGTGCCAGCAGCTCACAGGGAAGGACTGAAGCTTTCTTT. As protein: CASSSQGRTEAFF.

The chain uses TRBV4-3 and TRBJ2-1; D is unresolved. Trimming cost V 0 bases and J 3 bases, with 9 bases left between them. The CDR3 loop spans 15 amino acids. Germline V lookup: CDR1 LGHNA, CDR2 YSLEER. In DNA form, the CDR3 reads TGCGCCAGCAGCCAAGATATGTGGGGCTACAATGAGCAGTTCTTC. The encoded protein is CASSQDMWGYNEQFF.

V and J are TRBV19 and TRBJ1-1, with TRBD1 identical over 8 bases. This CDR3 comprises 13 residues. The germline V gene has CDR1 LNHDA and CDR2 SQIVND (reference sequence). The V gene end was trimmed by 10 bases and the J gene end by 6 bases; junction bases not matched to a gene: 10. CDR3 nucleotides: TGTGCCACCCGAGGGCAGGGGGCCTCTGAAGCTTTCTTT. Translated: CATRGQGASEAFF.

The V gene is TRBV6-5, the J gene TRBJ1-5, with 8 bases aligning to TRBD1. V trimming: 0 bases; J trimming: 5 bases; junction bases outside the gene matches: 3. CDR1 is MNHEY and CDR2 is SVGAGI in the germline V gene. The CDR3 totals 15 residues. The CDR3: CASSYSTTGDQPQHF. For the CDR3, the DNA is TGTGCCAGCAGTTACTCGACGACAGGGGATCAGCCCCAGCATTTT.

This clone was counted a single time. This chain connects TRBV27 to TRBJ2-6, with a possible D match to TRBD2 (6 bases). V was pared by 4 bases and J by 0 bases, with 13 bases between. Per germline, CDR1 MNHEY and CDR2 SMNVEV (reference sequence). The CDR3 sequence is 17 residues long. The DNA of the CDR3 is TGTGCCAGCAGTTGGAGGGAAGGGGTCTCTGGGGCCAACGTCCTGACTTTC. Translating gives CASSWREGVSGANVLTF.

This clone turned up a few times. This chain uses TRBV29-1 with TRBJ1-3; D not certain. With 6 bases removed from V and 0 bases from J, the gap between germline ends came to 3 bases. This CDR3 is built from 11 residues. The germline V gene has CDR1 SQVTM and CDR2 ANQGSEA. The CDR3, as DNA: TGCAGCGTCCGCTCTGGAAACACCATATATTTT. Its protein product is CSVRSGNTIYF.

J is TRBJ1-4 and V is TRBV9; D may be TRBD1 (5 bases). The CDR3 is made up of 20 amino acids. Germline V gene lookup returns CDR1 SGDLS and CDR2 YYNGEE. The V end lost 0 bases, the J end lost 5 bases, and 26 bases lay between the germline ends. CDR3 protein: CASSVVSRGWVRHPNEKLFF. CDR3 nucleotides: TGTGCCAGCAGCGTAGTTTCCCGGGGGTGGGTACGTCACCCGAATGAAAAACTGTTTTTT.

Of note for this clone: Different DNA sequences within this sample yield the same CDR3. V and J are TRBV28 and TRBJ2-7; no clear D. Per germline, CDR1 MDHEN and CDR2 SYDVKM. The CDR3 is 12 amino acids. Trimming left V 5 bases short and J 1 base short, with 6 bases between. The CDR3 DNA follows: TGTGCCAGCAGTCTTCTTTCCTACGAGCAGTACTTC. It is translated as CASSLLSYEQYF.

The chain is built from TRBV18 and TRBJ1-2; D possibly corresponds to TRBD1 (5 bases). This CDR3 region has 16 residues. The V and J ends lost 4 bases and 2 bases respectively, with 17 bases between them. Germline loops: CDR1 KGHSH, CDR2 LQKENI. The CDR3 sequence is CASSQYRDEGNYGYTF. CDR3 in DNA: TGTGCCAGCTCACAGTACCGGGACGAGGGAAACTATGGCTACACCTTC.

The chain uses TRBV7-2 and TRBJ2-1; 10 nucleotides agree with TRBD2. In germline, CDR1 is SGHTA, CDR2 FQGNSA. The CDR3 contains 15 residues. The trim removed 5 bases at V and 9 bases at J, leaving 10 bases unmatched. The DNA of the CDR3 is TGTGCCAGCAGCAAAGGCAGCGGGGGGGCGGTTGAGCAGTTCTTC. This sequence encodes CASSKGSGGAVEQFF.

This chain joins TRBV21-1 and TRBJ1-4; the DNA was not compared with TRBD1, the D call given in the table. TRBV21-1 is a recognized pseudogene. The CDR3 is 16 amino acids. The CDR3 DNA reads as TGTGCCAGCAGCAGAAGGACACCCGCAACTAATGAAAAACTGTTTTTT. It is translated as CASSRRTPATNEKLFF.

The chain is built from TRBV6-4 and TRBJ2-1, with 7 bases fitting TRBD2. CDR1 MRHNA and CDR2 SNTAGT come from the germline V gene. V shed 0 bases, J shed 4 bases, and the junction held 6 bases outside the gene matches. This CDR3 contains 16 residues. The CDR3 here is CASSDSSGVGYNEQFF. The CDR3 DNA reads as TGTGCCAGCAGTGACTCCAGCGGGGTTGGGTACAATGAGCAGTTCTTC.

This chain links TRBV9 with TRBJ1-1; D is possibly TRBD1 (5 bases). The germline V and J ends were trimmed by 3 bases and 4 bases, with 13 bases remaining between them. The germline gives CDR1 SGDLS, CDR2 YYNGEE. The CDR3 is made up of 14 amino acids. The CDR3 is CASSGGTPGTEAFF. The CDR3 nucleotides are TGTGCCAGCAGCGGCGGGACCCCGGGCACTGAAGCTTTCTTT.

V gene TRBV27 combines with J gene TRBJ1-2, with D possibly TRBD1 on 6 matching bases. Per the germline V gene, CDR1 is MNHEY and CDR2 is SMNVEV (reference sequence). This CDR3 region has 14 residues. V was trimmed by 8 bases and J by 0 bases, leaving 13 bases between them. DNA of the CDR3: TGTGCCAGCGGCAGGGGAGGGGCTAACTATGGCTACACCTTC. Its translation is CASGRGGANYGYTF.

The rearrangement joins TRBV2 to TRBJ2-4; D gene uncertain. CDR3 length: 15 amino acids. Germline V gene sequence: CDR1 SNHLY, CDR2 FYNNEI. Trimming stripped 8 bases from V and 0 bases from J, with 14 bases between. CDR3 coding DNA: TGTGCCAGCCGAGAACGGTCTCTAGCCAAAAACATTCAGTACTTC. It specifies CASRERSLAKNIQYF. The full variable domain, with the rest looked up from reference TRBV2 and TRBJ2-4, is EPEVTQTPSHQVTQMGQEVILRCVPISNHLYFYWYRQILGQKVEFLVSFYNNEISEKSEIFDDQFSVERPDGSNFTLKIRSTKLEDSAMYFCASRERSLAKNIQYFGAGTRLSVL.

The chain combines TRBV6-5 with TRBJ2-3; TRBD2 matches 12 bases. This CDR3 spans 15 amino acids. In germline, CDR1 is MNHEY, CDR2 SVGAGI. V lost 6 bases, J lost 4 bases, and 5 bases stayed unmatched. CDR3 sequence reads: CASRASGGAPDTQYF. Written as DNA, the CDR3 is TGTGCCAGCAGGGCTAGCGGGGGGGCACCAGATACGCAGTATTTT.

The chain joins TRBV27 to TRBJ2-1; D tentatively fits TRBD1 or TRBD2 (5 bases each). The ends were cut back, 2 bases at V and 2 bases at J, with 7 bases in the middle. Germline V gene lookup returns CDR1 MNHEY and CDR2 SMNVEV (reference sequence). There are 14 residues in the CDR3. The CDR3 DNA is TGTGCCAGCAGTTTAGGGGGAGCCTACAATGAGCAGTTCTTC. It codes for CASSLGGAYNEQFF.

This clone was found once. The chain uses TRBV14 and TRBJ1-2, with 8 bases fitting TRBD1. The CDR3 totals 14 residues. CDR1 is SGHDN, CDR2 FVKESK, per germline. V gave up 2 bases and J gave up 6 bases; unmatched junction bases: 5. The chain's CDR3 is CASSQLDRGHGYTF. The CDR3 nucleotides are TGTGCCAGCAGCCAACTCGACAGGGGCCATGGCTACACCTTC.

The chain has TRBV2 and TRBJ1-4; tentative D call: TRBD1 (5 bases). The germline V gene encodes CDR1 SNHLY and CDR2 FYNNEI. CDR3 length equals 16 residues. V was trimmed by 3 bases and J by 5 bases, leaving 16 bases between them. The DNA of the CDR3 is TGTGCCAGCAGTGAGTACGGGCGCGGGACCAATGAAAAACTGTTTTTT. It specifies CASSEYGRGTNEKLFF.

This clone was observed a few times. J is TRBJ1-1 and V is TRBV28, with D possibly being TRBD1 (5 bases). V lost 3 bases and J 11 bases, leaving 13 bases between the germline ends. This CDR3 spans 12 amino acids. Germline CDR1 MDHEN, CDR2 SYDVKM. The CDR3 DNA reads as TGTGCCAGCAGTTTGGGGGGGTTTAGGGCTTTCTTT. This codes for CASSLGGFRAFF.